A selection of T cell receptor beta chains follows, all from one sample in a study of blood T cell repertoires in COVID-19. The protocol was immunoSEQ multiplex PCR, while the TCRdb copy is restricted to in-frame clones and leaves out a portion. The sample holds around 370,000 clones, over 80% seen once. Sequenced material: peripheral blood. These receptors originate from a woman in her forties or fifties with COVID-19, enrolled during active disease. The CDR3 runs from the conserved cysteine through the conserved F or W. The D gene is left open where the match is weak. The size entry is marked missing in some rows and otherwise reads once, few, many or a size class.

clone_size,d_call,j_call,v_call,cdr3_nt,cdr3_aa
NA,NA,TRBJ1-2,TRBV9,TGTGCCAGCAGCGCCCAGGGGAGATACAACTATGGCTACACCTTC,CASSAQGRYNYGYTF
NA,TRBD2,TRBJ2-5,TRBV25-1,TGTGCCAGCAGTATAGCGGGAGTTGGGACCCAGTACTTC,CASSIAGVGTQYF
NA,TRBD1,TRBJ2-7,TRBV3-1/TRBV3-2,TGTGCCAGCAGCCTCGGGACAGATGCCTACGAGCAGTACTTC,CASSLGTDAYEQYF
NA,TRBD1,TRBJ2-1,TRBV29-1,TGCAGCGTCCTGGAAACAGGGGCCCAATACAATGAGCAGTTCTTC,CSVLETGAQYNEQFF
NA,TRBD2,TRBJ2-2,TRBV14,TGTGCCAGCAGCAAACGGCTGGGGGGGACCGGGGAGCTGTTTTTT,CASSKRLGGTGELFF
once,NA,TRBJ2-5,TRBV18,TGTGCCAGCTCACCGACTAGGCTACAAGAGACCCAGTACTTC,CASSPTRLQETQYF
NA,TRBD2,TRBJ2-7,TRBV7-2,TGTGCCAGCAGCCCAAGAGGGACTAGCGGTCCAAGTCGACGTGACGAGCAGTACTTC,CASSPRGTSGPSRRDEQYF
NA,TRBD2,TRBJ2-5,TRBV5-1,TGCGCCAGCAGCTTGGGTAGCGGGAGAGGGGAGACCCAGTACTTC,CASSLGSGRGETQYF
few,TRBD2,TRBJ2-7,TRBV5-4,TGTGCCAGCAGCTTAGGCGGGAGGGCCGGGAACGAGCAGTACTTC,CASSLGGRAGNEQYF
NA,TRBD2,TRBJ2-1,TRBV7-9,TGTGCCAGCAGCTTAGGACCTAGCGGGCCTCCTTCCTACAATGAGCAGTTCTTC,CASSLGPSGPPSYNEQFF
NA,NA,TRBJ1-2,TRBV30,TGTGCCTGGAGTGGCGAAGGAGGGGGCTACACCTTC,CAWSGEGGGYTF
NA,TRBD2,TRBJ2-7,TRBV30,TGTGCCTGGAGTGTGACTAGCGGAGCCTACGAGCAGTACTTC,CAWSVTSGAYEQYF
few,TRBD2,TRBJ2-7,TRBV19,TGTGCCAGTAGTCCAAAAATAAGCGGGAGCTACGAGCAGTACTTC,CASSPKISGSYEQYF
few,NA,TRBJ1-3,TRBV19,TGTGCCAGTACCCCACCGGACAGTATTGGAAACACCATATATTTT,CASTPPDSIGNTIYF
NA,NA,TRBJ2-1,TRBV5-6,TGTGCCAGCAGCTTGACGGGACTTGTGCTAAATGAGCAGTTCTTC,CASSLTGLVLNEQFF
once,NA,TRBJ2-1,TRBV2,TGTGGCCTATTAGGGGGGAGGGGCCATGAGCAGTTCTTC,CGLLGGRGHEQFF
NA,TRBD1,TRBJ1-1,TRBV2,TGTGCCGAACAGGGGACGGGGAACACTGAAGCTTTCTTT,CAEQGTGNTEAFF
NA,NA,TRBJ2-1,TRBV21-1,TGTGCCAGCAGCACCCACCGGGGGGACCCCCTGGACAATGAGCAGTTCTTC,CASSTHRGDPLDNEQFF
NA,TRBD1,TRBJ2-5,TRBV19,TGTGCCAGCACCAAACCCGGGACAGGGGGCCAAGAGACCCAGTACTTC,CASTKPGTGGQETQYF
NA,NA,TRBJ1-1,TRBV11-3,TGTGCCAGCAGGCCGGGTATGAACACTGAAGCTTTCTTT,CASRPGMNTEAFF
NA,NA,TRBJ2-3,TRBV2,TGTGCCAGCAGCCTAAGCACAGATACGCAGTATTTT,CASSLSTDTQYF
NA,NA,TRBJ1-1,TRBV7-9,TGTGCCAGCAGCGCTAGATATACAAACTATGAAGCTTTCTTT,CASSARYTNYEAFF
NA,NA,TRBJ1-2,TRBV15,TGTGCCACCAGCAGAGAGTATGGGCAGGGGAACTATGGCTACACCTTC,CATSREYGQGNYGYTF
NA,TRBD1,TRBJ1-5,TRBV19,TGTGCCAGTAGTATGACAGGGGAGGTTGAGCCCCAGCATTTT,CASSMTGEVEPQHF
NA,TRBD1,TRBJ2-7,TRBV7-7,TGTGCTAGCAGCGCGGACAGGGGGAGTTACGAGCAGTACTTC,CASSADRGSYEQYF
NA,TRBD1,TRBJ2-7,TRBV4-1,TGCGCCAGCAGCCGACAGGGGAATATCTACGAGCAGTACTTC,CASSRQGNIYEQYF
once,NA,TRBJ2-7,TRBV10-3,TGTGCCATCAGTGAGGGCAGAAGCTCCTACGAGCAGTACTTC,CAISEGRSSYEQYF
NA,NA,TRBJ1-4,TRBV5-1,TGCGCCAGCAGCTTGTCCGGGTCTAATGAAAAACTGTTTTTT,CASSLSGSNEKLFF
NA,NA,TRBJ2-1,TRBV18,TGTGCCAGCTCACCACCGGGACAAAGCTCCTACAATGAGCAGTTCTTC,CASSPPGQSSYNEQFF
NA,NA,TRBJ2-2,TRBV7-7,TGTGCCAGCAGCTTAGAAGCGACGAGAGGGACCGGGGAGCTGTTTTTT,CASSLEATRGTGELFF
NA,TRBD1,TRBJ1-1,TRBV7-8,TGTGCCAGCAGCCTCCGGGACAGGACCTTGAACACTGAAGCTTTCTTT,CASSLRDRTLNTEAFF
once,TRBD1,TRBJ1-1,TRBV7-2,TGTGCCAGCAGAACTCACAGGGGGGGCACTGAAGCTTTCTTT,CASRTHRGGTEAFF
NA,TRBD2,TRBJ2-1,TRBV19,TGTGCCAGTAGTCCAACCCCTAGCGGATACAATGAGCAGTTCTTC,CASSPTPSGYNEQFF
NA,TRBD2,TRBJ2-3,TRBV18,TGTGCCAGCTCACCTCTCTTACGCGGGAGGGACACAGATACGCAGTATTTT,CASSPLLRGRDTDTQYF
NA,NA,TRBJ2-3,TRBV6-2/TRBV6-3,TGTGCCAGCAGTGACAGGCCTTTGGGGGCAGATACGCAGTATTTT,CASSDRPLGADTQYF
NA,TRBD2,TRBJ2-1,TRBV10-3,TGTGCCATCAGTATAACCGGGACTAGCGGGAACAATGAGCAGTTCTTC,CAISITGTSGNNEQFF
NA,NA,TRBJ2-5,TRBV19,TGTGCCAGTAGTATTGGGCGGGCCTACCAAGAGACCCAGTACTTC,CASSIGRAYQETQYF
once,NA,TRBJ2-7,TRBV5-1,TGCGCCAGCAGCCCTCCTTCCTACGAGCAGTACTTC,CASSPPSYEQYF
NA,NA,TRBJ1-1,TRBV7-9,TGTGCCAGCAGCACACAGGGGAACACTGAAGCTTTCTTT,CASSTQGNTEAFF
once,NA,TRBJ2-6,TRBV30,TGTGCCTGGAGTGTACTATCCACTGGGGCCAACGTCCTGACTTTC,CAWSVLSTGANVLTF
once,TRBD1,TRBJ1-1,TRBV5-1,TGCGCCAGCAGCTTGGAGGGGGCTGGTGGGGAGCGGGTTGAAGCTTTCTTT,CASSLEGAGGERVEAFF
NA,TRBD1,TRBJ1-4,TRBV5-1,TGCGCCAGCAGCCTGAGTCAGGGGGCCGGTGAAAAACTGTTTTTT,CASSLSQGAGEKLFF
NA,TRBD1,TRBJ2-7,TRBV29-1,TGCAGCGCTGTGACAGGGACCGAGCAGTACTTC,CSAVTGTEQYF
NA,TRBD2,TRBJ2-7,TRBV7-2,TGTGCCAGCAGCTTAGTACTAGCGGGAGTGCCCAACGAGCAGTACTTC,CASSLVLAGVPNEQYF
NA,TRBD1,TRBJ1-1,TRBV12-5,TGTGCTAGTGGTTTTGGAACAGGGGGAAACCGGAGGTATGAAGCTTTCTTT,CASGFGTGGNRRYEAFF
once,TRBD1,TRBJ2-7,TRBV19,TGTGCCAGTAGTATGGGGACAGGGGGAATCTACGAGCAGTACTTC,CASSMGTGGIYEQYF
NA,NA,TRBJ1-1,TRBV11-3,TGTGCCAGCAGCTTAGATAGCCCCCCGCTTGAAGCTTTCTTT,CASSLDSPPLEAFF
few,TRBD1,TRBJ2-7,TRBV7-6,TGTGCCAGCAGCCCCGGGACAGGCGCCTACGAGCAGTACTTC,CASSPGTGAYEQYF
NA,TRBD1,TRBJ1-2,TRBV9,TGTGCCAGCGGTCCAGGGGGCCGTTGGGGCTACACCTTC,CASGPGGRWGYTF
NA,TRBD1,TRBJ2-7,TRBV9,TGTGCCAGCGCCGGAGGGACAGGGGCCAACGAGCAGTACTTC,CASAGGTGANEQYF
NA,NA,TRBJ2-1,TRBV4-2,TGTGCCAGCAGCCAAGATAGGACAGCTACCTACAATGAGCAGTTCTTC,CASSQDRTATYNEQFF
NA,TRBD1,TRBJ1-1,TRBV30,TGTGCCTGGAGTGTAAGGGGGCTATTTTCTGAAGCTTTCTTT,CAWSVRGLFSEAFF